This is a list of T cell receptor beta chains from one sample in a study of technical replicates of blood from a handful of donors. TCRdb's copy holds only in-frame clones and misses some; the assay was immunoSEQ multiplex PCR. The table has approximately 60,000 clones, approximately 83% seen once. The sequencing sample was made of PBMCs. These TCRs come from a human donor in good health. Some clones in this sample may be carry-over from other donors' samples. The CDR3 runs from the conserved cysteine through the conserved F or W. D genes are given only for firm matches. Size tells how often a clone was seen (once, few, many) or the class of an expanded clone, and some rows leave it out.

D	J	V	size	CDR3	DNA
-	TRBJ2-1	TRBV7-2	-	CASSLLALNYNEQFF	TGTGCCAGCAGCCTGCTTGCCCTAAATTACAATGAGCAGTTCTTC
-	TRBJ2-7	TRBV21-1	-	CASRPGTFPYEQYF	TGTGCCAGCAGACCCGGGACTTTCCCCTACGAGCAGTACTTC
-	TRBJ1-6	TRBV30	-	CAWSVPGTPPLHF	TGTGCCTGGAGTGTACCGGGGACACCACCCCTCCACTTT
TRBD1	TRBJ2-5	TRBV5-4	few	CASSLGQGWQETQYF	TGTGCCAGCAGCTTAGGACAGGGATGGCAAGAGACCCAGTACTTC
TRBD1	TRBJ1-2	TRBV4-3	once	CASSQVGTGYYGYTF	TGCGCCAGCAGCCAAGTTGGGACAGGGTACTATGGCTACACCTTC
-	TRBJ2-1	TRBV7-9	-	CASSSPRGGSSYNEQFF	TGTGCCAGCAGCTCCCCCCGTGGGGGCAGCTCCTACAATGAGCAGTTCTTC
TRBD2	TRBJ2-7	TRBV5-1	-	CASSFLGLATNEQYF	TGCGCCAGCAGCTTCCTGGGACTAGCGACGAACGAGCAGTACTTC
-	TRBJ2-7	TRBV4-1	once	CASSHTPGDEQYF	TGCGCCAGCAGCCACACCCCCGGGGACGAGCAGTACTTC
TRBD2	TRBJ2-1	TRBV27	once	CASSSSPPGGPYNEQFF	TGTGCCAGCAGTTCCTCCCCCCCGGGAGGGCCTTACAATGAGCAGTTCTTC
-	TRBJ2-7	TRBV12-5	-	CASGNGDKYEQYF	TGTGCTAGTGGGAACGGGGACAAATACGAGCAGTACTTC
-	TRBJ1-6	TRBV12-5	-	CASGSPGGLYNSPLHF	TGTGCTAGTGGTTCCCCCGGGGGGCTTTATAATTCACCCCTCCACTTT